This entry lists 26 T cell receptor beta chains sequenced from one sample in a study of shared clonotypes between healthy human individuals. Generated by immunoSEQ multiplex PCR, the TCRdb table keeps only in-frame clones and is missing some. The sample holds some 79,000 clones; about 63% are singletons and the top ten take roughly half. Sequenced input: memory CD8+ T cells sorted from blood. The subset: CD45RO+ cells pooled with CCR7-negative TemRA cells. The receptors originated from a man aged 30-40 years in good health.

This clone occurred a few times. V is TRBV19 and J is TRBJ1-5; D unresolved. The germline V gene has CDR1 LNHDA and CDR2 SQIVND (reference sequence). The CDR3 has 13 residues. Trimming pared 5 bases from V and 4 bases from J, leaving 9 bases between. The CDR3 loop is CASSSVRNQPQHF. The CDR3, as DNA: TGTGCCAGTAGTTCTGTTCGGAATCAGCCCCAGCATTTT.

This clone was detected ten times or more. The chain has TRBV11-2 and TRBJ2-3; D may be TRBD1 (6 bases). Germline V gives CDR1 SGHAT, CDR2 FQNNGV. There are 14 residues in the CDR3. V was trimmed by 5 bases and J by 4 bases, leaving 13 bases between them. The CDR3 nucleotides are TGTGCCAGCAGCGCCTCGACAGGTCCAGATACGCAGTATTTT. Translation: CASSASTGPDTQYF.

The chain employs TRBV5-1 and TRBJ2-7; no clear D. Trimming took off 4 bases at V and 3 bases at J, with 17 bases between the two ends. Germline lookup yields CDR1 SGHRS and CDR2 YFSETQ. This CDR3 is 15 amino acids long. The CDR3 coding sequence is TGCGCCAGCAGCATTACCTCAGATTACTTCTACGAGCAGTACTTC. As protein: CASSITSDYFYEQYF.

This clone was seen only a few times. This chain joins TRBV13 and TRBJ2-2; 7 positions match TRBD1. CDR1 and CDR2 from the germline V gene are PRHDT and FYEKMQ (reference sequence). J lost 3 bases, V lost 5 bases, and 6 bases had no gene match. The CDR3 sequence is 15 residues long. This CDR3 is CASSPATGDTGELFF. The CDR3 coding sequence is TGTGCCAGCAGCCCCGCTACAGGGGACACCGGGGAGCTGTTTTTT.

The sample holds many counts of this clone. Other DNA sequences from this sample encode an identical CDR3 as well. The chain uses TRBV7-9 and TRBJ2-1; no reliable D call. The CDR3 runs 12 residues. Germline assignment: CDR1 SEHNR and CDR2 FQNEAQ (reference sequence). V was pared by 1 base and J by 8 bases, with 6 bases between. The CDR3 here is CASSLVVHEQFF. CDR3 sequence (DNA): TGTGCCAGCAGCTTAGTGGTCCATGAGCAGTTCTTC.

CDR3 region: CATTTETDTEAFF. The CDR3 DNA follows: TGTGCCACTACGACAGAGACCGACACTGAAGCTTTCTTT. This rearrangement joins TRBV19 to TRBJ1-1; a weak D match, TRBD1 (5 bases). V lost 10 bases and J 3 bases, leaving 15 bases between the germline ends. This CDR3 is built from 13 residues. Looked up from germline, CDR1 is LNHDA and CDR2 is SQIVND (reference sequence).

This clone appeared many times. The chain links TRBV5-4 to TRBJ2-7; D not resolved. CDR3 length: 13 residues. V was trimmed by 10 bases and J by 0 bases, leaving 14 bases between them. Germline V gene lookup returns CDR1 SGHNT and CDR2 YYREEE (reference sequence). CDR3 bases: TGTGCCGTGCAGAGAGAGGACTCCTACGAGCAGTACTTC. It encodes CAVQREDSYEQYF.

This clone was seen at least ten times. The chain couples TRBV6-4 to TRBJ2-1; 10 nucleotides align to TRBD2. In germline, CDR1 is MRHNA, CDR2 SNTAGT. The CDR3 is 14 residues long. Germline trimming cut 10 bases from V and 7 bases from J; bases unmatched to any gene: 10. The chain's CDR3 is CATAGTSENNEQFF. As DNA, the CDR3 is TGTGCCACCGCCGGGACTAGCGAGAATAATGAGCAGTTCTTC.

This clone has just a few counts. The CDR3 here is CASSIVAGSYNEQFF. CDR3 nucleotide sequence: TGTGCCAGTAGTATAGTAGCGGGCTCCTACAATGAGCAGTTCTTC. The chain joins TRBV19 to TRBJ2-1; 7 nucleotides agree with TRBD2. The CDR3 totals 15 residues. From germline, CDR1 is LNHDA and CDR2 SQIVND (reference sequence). V was clipped by 1 base and J by 0 bases; unmatched bases: 0.

V and J are TRBV7-9 and TRBJ2-7; D call uncertain. The V and J ends lost 5 bases and 2 bases respectively, with 10 bases between them. This CDR3 is 13 amino acids long. From germline, CDR1 is SEHNR and CDR2 FQNEAQ (reference sequence). CDR3 coding DNA: TGTGCCAGCAGCCTCTGGCTCACCTACGAGCAGTACTTC. Translated: CASSLWLTYEQYF.

The rearrangement uses TRBV7-6 and TRBJ2-1; 7 bases line up with TRBD1. The V segment lost 1 base and the J segment 14 bases; nucleotides outside the gene matches: 8. From germline, CDR1 is SGHVS and CDR2 FNYEAQ. There are 13 residues in the CDR3. The CDR3: CASSLENRGRKFF. The CDR3, as DNA: TGTGCCAGCAGCTTAGAGAACAGGGGTCGAAAGTTCTTC.

The table lists this clone with a few counts. The chain combines TRBV7-9 with TRBJ1-5; D gene ambiguous. With 4 bases removed from V and 1 base from J, the gap between germline ends came to 8 bases. The CDR3 covers 14 residues. Germline V gene data show CDR1 as SEHNR and CDR2 as FQNEAQ (reference sequence). This CDR3 reads CASSSEKSNQPQHF. Here the CDR3 DNA reads TGTGCCAGCAGCTCAGAAAAGAGCAATCAGCCCCAGCATTTT.

CDR3 residues: CASSLGQVYNEQFF. CDR3 nucleotides: TGCGCCAGCAGCTTGGGACAAGTCTACAATGAGCAGTTCTTC. V gene TRBV5-1 combines with J gene TRBJ2-1; D gene ambiguous. CDR3 length: 14 amino acids. V dropped 0 bases and J dropped 3 bases, with 7 bases sitting between them. The germline V gene has CDR1 SGHRS and CDR2 YFSETQ. The full variable domain, rest sourced from reference TRBV5-1 and TRBJ2-1, is KAGVTQTPRYLIKTRGQQVTLSCSPISGHRSVSWYQQTPGQGLQFLFEYFSETQRNKGNFPGRFSGRQFSNSRSEMNVSTLELGDSALYLCASSLGQVYNEQFFGPGTRLTVL.

The chain combines TRBV15 with TRBJ1-5; no reliable D call. This CDR3 has 14 residues. Germline CDR1 and CDR2: LNHNV and YYDKDF (reference sequence). Trimming cost V 0 bases and J 7 bases, with 10 bases left between them. CDR3 region: CATSRDPLAQPQHF. CDR3 in DNA: TGTGCCACCAGCAGAGATCCCCTGGCCCAGCCCCAGCATTTT. Full variable domain (rest looked up from reference TRBV15 and TRBJ1-5): DAMVIQNPRYQVTQFGKPVTLSCSQTLNHNVMYWYQQKSSQAPKLLFHYYDKDFNNEADTPDNFQSRRPNTSFCFLDIRSPGLGDTAMYLCATSRDPLAQPQHFGDGTRLSIL.

The CDR3, as DNA: TGTGCCAGCAGCACACCACAGGGGGTCCACGAGCAGTACTTC. It is translated as CASSTPQGVHEQYF. The rearrangement links TRBV28 to TRBJ2-7; TRBD1 agrees at 8 bases. V trimming: 6 bases; J trimming: 5 bases; junction bases outside the gene matches: 9. CDR3 length: 14 residues. Germline lookup yields CDR1 MDHEN and CDR2 SYDVKM.

The chain links TRBV14 to TRBJ2-3; the D call may be TRBD1 or TRBD2 (5 bases each). Germline values: CDR1 SGHDN, CDR2 FVKESK. This CDR3 is 14 amino acids long. V lost 0 bases, J lost 4 bases, and 8 bases lay in between. The CDR3 spells CASSQDRGPDTQYF. For the CDR3, the DNA is TGTGCCAGCAGCCAAGATAGGGGACCAGATACGCAGTATTTT.

This clone was seen at least ten times. V gene TRBV7-9 combines with J gene TRBJ2-3, with 8 bases matching TRBD1. Germline CDR1 reads SEHNR; CDR2 reads FQNEAQ (reference sequence). The CDR3 loop spans 15 amino acids. V lost 5 bases and J lost 3; bases outside the gene matches: 7. The CDR3 here is CASSESDRGTDTQYF. Here the CDR3 DNA reads TGTGCCAGCAGCGAATCCGACAGGGGTACAGATACGCAGTATTTT.

The rearrangement uses TRBV29-1 and TRBJ2-1, with D perhaps matching TRBD1 (5 bases). CDR3 length: 13 amino acids. Germline assignment: CDR1 SQVTM and CDR2 ANQGSEA. The V and J ends lost 2 bases and 8 bases respectively, with 13 bases between them. The CDR3 is CSVEKGQGDEQFF. The CDR3 DNA is TGCAGCGTTGAAAAGGGTCAGGGCGATGAGCAGTTCTTC.

The chain combines TRBV19 with TRBJ2-3; D may be TRBD2 (5 bases). The CDR3 consists of 14 residues. V lost 6 bases and J lost 3, with 13 bases in between. The germline V gene encodes CDR1 LNHDA and CDR2 SQIVND (reference sequence). DNA of the CDR3: TGTGCCAGTAGCCCCTTCCAGCGGACAGATACGCAGTATTTT. Residues: CASSPFQRTDTQYF.

The rearrangement links TRBV7-8 to TRBJ2-3; D is possibly TRBD2 (5 bases). This CDR3 has 14 residues. The V and J ends lost 5 bases and 0 bases respectively, with 9 bases between them. Germline lookup yields CDR1 SGHVS and CDR2 FQNEAQ. This CDR3 reads CASSAQRSTDTQYF. CDR3 coding DNA: TGTGCCAGCAGCGCCCAGCGGAGCACAGATACGCAGTATTTT.

J is TRBJ2-2 and V is TRBV11-1, with unresolved D. The germline gives CDR1 SGHAT, CDR2 FQDESV (reference sequence). Trimming took off 4 bases at V and 3 bases at J, with 3 bases between the two ends. This CDR3 comprises 12 residues. CDR3: CASSSDTGELFF. The CDR3 bases are TGTGCCAGCAGCTCAGACACCGGGGAGCTGTTTTTT.

This clone appeared once. V gene TRBV28 combines with J gene TRBJ2-6; 9 nucleotides agree with TRBD2. The junction had 11 bases not matched to a gene; V was cut back by 8 bases and J by 0 bases. The CDR3 contains 18 residues. The germline V gene has CDR1 MDHEN and CDR2 SYDVKM. CDR3 coding DNA: TGTGCCAGCGCTAGCCCGACTAGCGGCGACTCTGGGGCCAACGTCCTGACTTTC. Translating it yields CASASPTSGDSGANVLTF.

The CDR3 DNA sequence: TGTGCCAGCAGCCAAGACATTCGGGGCGAGACTAGCGGACCCGGAGGTGGGTACAATGAGCAGTTCTTC. Amino acid sequence: CASSQDIRGETSGPGGGYNEQFF. The rearrangement joins TRBV14 to TRBJ2-1; 9 bases fit TRBD2. Trimming removed 0 bases from V and 4 bases from J; junction bases left unmatched: 25. The CDR3 contains 23 residues. Germline lookup yields CDR1 SGHDN and CDR2 FVKESK.

The CDR3 is CASSLQLVGTDTQYF. Here the CDR3 DNA reads TGTGCCAGCAGTTTACAACTAGTAGGCACAGATACGCAGTATTTT. The rearrangement joins TRBV27 to TRBJ2-3, with D tentatively TRBD2 (5 bases). The CDR3 is 15 residues long. Between the trimmed V and J ends, which lost 2 bases and 1 base, there was a span of 10 bases. Germline V lookup: CDR1 MNHEY, CDR2 SMNVEV (reference sequence).

This clone was picked up a small number of times. The V gene is TRBV30, the J gene TRBJ1-3; 12 nucleotides match TRBD1. This CDR3 comprises 16 residues. Germline CDR1 reads GTSNPN; CDR2 reads SVGIG (reference sequence). V dropped 5 bases and J dropped 4; count of bases not matched to a gene: 9. CDR3 residues: CAWVPGQGAAGNTIYF. The CDR3 nucleotides are TGTGCCTGGGTACCGGGACAGGGGGCAGCGGGAAACACCATATATTTT.

This chain joins TRBV5-5 and TRBJ2-3, with 7 bases that match TRBD2. The CDR3 has 16 amino acids. Per germline, CDR1 SGHKS and CDR2 YYEKEE (reference sequence). V dropped 4 bases and J dropped 0; count of bases not matched to a gene: 8. The CDR3 here is CASSLYLAESTDTQYF. The CDR3 DNA sequence: TGTGCCAGCAGCCTCTATCTAGCGGAAAGCACAGATACGCAGTATTTT.